The present T cell receptor (beta chain) was sequenced within a study of T cells in Graves' hyperthyroidism and ophthalmopathy. In the study overall: Specimen type is peripheral blood, collected at initial diagnosis prior to any treatment.

The sample holds one count of this clonotype. Antigen unknown. Study-level results: A 13 V-J signature model discriminated ophthalmopathy versus stable hyperthyroidism.

The V and J ends lost 3 bases and 4 bases respectively, with 16 bases between them. The CDR3 runs to 16 residues. Germline V CDR1 and CDR2: MGHRA, YSYEKL. RNA transcripts provided the source from which TCR beta CDR3 regions were amplified. HTBI primers were the set used in a first-round RT-PCR of the TCR CDR3. TCRdb called the multiplex PCR reads again in MiXCR, with one record for every CDR3 protein. The table has about 96,000 distinct CDR3 sequences, 51% seen once. This clonotype originated in a middle-aged woman with Graves' hyperthyroidism. V is TRBV4-1 and J is TRBJ1-5; perhaps TRBD1 as D (5 bases). The sample consisted of blood. CDR3 bases: TGCGCCAGCAGCCAGACAGTGGGCGCAAGTAATCAGCCCCAGCATTTT. Translated: CASSQTVGASNQPQHF.